These 21 T cell receptor beta chains originate from one sample sequenced in a study of cytomegalovirus exposure and HLA in healthy donors. PCR amplification relied on 60 Vbeta primers (plus 13 Jbeta primers). Some clones are missing from TCRdb's copy, which holds only in-frame ones; the method was immunoSEQ multiplex PCR. The table has some 190,000 clones, 70% to 90% seen once. Specimen: PBMCs. Receptors originate from a woman in her late teens or twenties in good health and CMV-seronegative.

V usage is TRBV6-5 and J usage is TRBJ1-1; D may be TRBD1 (6 bases). The germline V gene encodes CDR1 MNHEY and CDR2 SVGAGI. The CDR3 consists of 13 residues. V was clipped by 9 bases and J by 1 base, with 12 bases between them. Written as DNA, the CDR3 is TGTGCCAGTTCGGGGACACGGAACACTGAAGCTTTCTTT. Its translation is CASSGTRNTEAFF.

This clone was seen ten or more times. The V call is TRBV27, the J call TRBJ2-7; D gene ambiguous. The CDR3 loop spans 13 amino acids. The germline gives CDR1 MNHEY, CDR2 SMNVEV (reference sequence). Trimming removed 6 bases from V and 0 bases from J, with 9 bases in between. CDR3 residues: CASRLGPSYEQYF. CDR3 bases: TGTGCCAGCAGGCTTGGGCCCTCCTACGAGCAGTACTTC.

This clone was seen only once. The chain joins TRBV27 to TRBJ1-6; 12 bases are shared with TRBD1. Germline V gene sequence: CDR1 MNHEY, CDR2 SMNVEV (reference sequence). V gave up 5 bases and J gave up 7 bases; unmatched junction bases: 12. The CDR3 length is 18 residues. In DNA, the CDR3 is TGTGCCAGCAGTCCGAGGCCGGGACAGGGGGCTAAGAATTCACCCCTCCACTTT. It translates to CASSPRPGQGAKNSPLHF.

The rearrangement joins TRBV28 to TRBJ2-5; a possible D gene is TRBD2 (6 bases). The germline V gene encodes CDR1 MDHEN and CDR2 SYDVKM. V was shortened by 6 bases and J by 6 bases, with 17 bases between the two germline ends. The length of the CDR3 is 14 residues. CDR3 coding DNA: TGTGCCAGCAGAGCTCGGACCCGCGGGAAGACCCAGTACTTC. Translating it yields CASRARTRGKTQYF.

The chain uses TRBV6-5 and TRBJ2-5; the D is unclear. The DNA end is a closer match to TRBJ2-7, so the J assignment may be wrong. Germline CDR1 is MNHEY and CDR2 is SVGAGI. The CDR3 is 12 residues long. DNA for the CDR3: TGTGCCAGCAGCTCACCCCCCTACGAGCAGTACTTC. This gives the protein CASSSPPYEQYF.

V usage is TRBV30 and J usage is TRBJ2-7; 7 bases fit TRBD1. Looked up from germline, CDR1 is GTSNPN and CDR2 is SVGIG (reference sequence). The CDR3 has 12 residues. The V and J ends lost 2 bases and 3 bases, in that order; junction bases with no gene match: 1. CDR3 amino acids: CAWSRTGYEQYF. The DNA for the CDR3 is TGTGCCTGGAGTAGGACAGGCTACGAGCAGTACTTC.

This clone came up once. This rearrangement joins TRBV7-9 to TRBJ1-1; D gene ambiguous. In germline, CDR1 is SEHNR, CDR2 FQNEAQ (reference sequence). CDR3 length: 15 amino acids. V was pared by 2 bases and J by 0 bases, with 10 bases between. CDR3 nucleotides: TGTGCCAGCAGCTTACGGCGGCTCTTGAACACTGAAGCTTTCTTT. Translation gives CASSLRRLLNTEAFF.

The chain uses TRBV6-5 and TRBJ1-3; 7 positions agree with TRBD1. V shed 2 bases, J shed 2 bases, and the junction held 6 bases outside the gene matches. The CDR3 covers 16 residues. Germline-derived CDR1 and CDR2 are MNHEY and SVGAGI. Written as DNA, the CDR3 is TGTGCCAGCAGTTACGAGGGAACAGGGGCTGGAAACACCATATATTTT. Translation gives CASSYEGTGAGNTIYF.

This chain uses TRBV30 with TRBJ2-7, with 11 bases fitting TRBD2. This CDR3 comprises 13 residues. The germline CDR1 and CDR2 sequences are GTSNPN and SVGIG (reference sequence). The V gene end was trimmed by 5 bases and the J gene end by 5 bases; junction bases not matched to a gene: 5. The CDR3 DNA sequence: TGTGCCTGGTTTAGCGGGAGGGCCCACGAGCAGTACTTC. Translated: CAWFSGRAHEQYF. Filled out from reference TRBV30 and TRBJ2-7, the complete variable domain reads SQTIHQWPATLVQPVGSPLSLECTVEGTSNPNLYWYRQAAGRGLQLLFYSVGIGQISSEVPQNLSASRPQDRQFILSSKKLLLSDSGFYLCAWFSGRAHEQYFGPGTRLTVT.

The chain is built from TRBV4-1 and TRBJ1-1, with D tentatively TRBD1 (5 bases). The CDR3 totals 17 residues. Trimming took off 3 bases at V and 1 base at J, with 18 bases between the two ends. Germline lookup yields CDR1 MGHRA and CDR2 YSYEKL. The CDR3 here is CASSHFFFDSPNTEAFF. CDR3 coding DNA: TGCGCCAGCAGCCATTTTTTTTTCGACAGCCCGAACACTGAAGCTTTCTTT.

CDR3 region: CASSERTSGSNEQFF. CDR3 nucleotides: TGTGCCAGCAGTGAGAGGACTAGCGGTTCAAATGAGCAGTTCTTC. J is TRBJ2-1 and V is TRBV6-4; the match to TRBD2 covers 10 bases. The V gene's germline CDR1 is MRHNA and CDR2 SNTAGT. The CDR3 is 15 amino acids. V trimming: 3 bases; J trimming: 7 bases; junction bases outside the gene matches: 6.

The chain carries TRBV4-1 and TRBJ2-7; 9 bases fit TRBD1. The CDR3 totals 14 residues. Germline CDR1 and CDR2: MGHRA and YSYEKL. The V gene end was trimmed by 3 bases and the J gene end by 3 bases; junction bases not matched to a gene: 3. CDR3: CASSHMGQGYEQYF. CDR3 nucleotides: TGCGCCAGCAGCCACATGGGACAGGGCTACGAGCAGTACTTC.

V and J are TRBV29-1 and TRBJ1-5; the D is unclear. Germline V CDR1 and CDR2: SQVTM, ANQGSEA. This CDR3 spans 12 amino acids. Between the trimmed V and J ends, which lost 4 bases and 6 bases, there was a span of 10 bases. The CDR3 region is CSVGWARQPQHF. The CDR3 DNA reads TGCAGCGTTGGCTGGGCACGTCAGCCCCAGCATTTT. Supplemented by reference TRBV29-1 and TRBJ1-5, the full variable domain reads SAVISQKPSRDICQRGTSLTIQCQVDSQVTMMFWYRQQPGQSLTLIATANQGSEATYESGFVIDKFPISRPNLTFSTLTVSNMSPEDSSIYLCSVGWARQPQHFGDGTRLSIL.

V is TRBV9 and J is TRBJ2-5; TRBD2 aligns across 7 bases. The CDR3 spans 16 residues. V shed 3 bases, J shed 5 bases, and the junction held 13 bases outside the gene matches. Germline assignment: CDR1 SGDLS and CDR2 YYNGEE. The CDR3 nucleotides read TGTGCCAGCAGCGGCGACGCCGGGGGGATCCGGGAGACCCAGTACTTC. This gives the protein CASSGDAGGIRETQYF.

This chain joins TRBV15 and TRBJ2-5; D call uncertain. CDR1 is LNHNV and CDR2 is YYDKDF in the germline V gene (reference sequence). Trimming cost V 5 bases and J 4 bases, with 17 bases left between them. The length of the CDR3 is 15 residues. CDR3 DNA sequence: TGTGCCACCAGCCCCCGTGGCGGCATTCCAGAGACCCAGTACTTC. Protein sequence: CATSPRGGIPETQYF.

This clone has only one observation. This chain uses TRBV6-5 with TRBJ1-5; maybe TRBD1 (6 bases). Germline CDR1 MNHEY, CDR2 SVGAGI. The CDR3 runs to 12 residues. V lost 10 bases, J lost 3 bases, and 10 bases lay in between. CDR3 region: CATRGPNQPQHF. In nucleotides, the CDR3 is TGTGCCACCAGGGGCCCCAATCAGCCCCAGCATTTT.

CDR3 sequence (DNA): TGTGCCATCATGAGATCCCCTCTACACGAGCAGTACTTC. Translation: CAIMRSPLHEQYF. The chain employs TRBV10-3 and TRBJ2-7; D remains ambiguous. The CDR3 consists of 13 residues. Germline values: CDR1 ENHRY, CDR2 SYGVKD. V lost 7 bases, J lost 5 bases, and 15 bases lay in between.

The chain is built from TRBV7-3 and TRBJ2-1; 13 bases map to TRBD2. CDR3 length: 15 amino acids. The junction had 9 bases not matched to a gene; V was cut back by 6 bases and J by 10 bases. Germline-derived CDR1 and CDR2 are SGHTA and FQGTGA. The CDR3 region is CASSLGLAGEGEQFF. The CDR3 nucleotides are TGTGCCAGCAGTCTCGGACTAGCGGGAGAAGGAGAGCAGTTCTTC.

The chain joins TRBV13 to TRBJ2-7; TRBD2 matches 9 bases. The J call may be wrong; the DNA end is better matched by TRBJ2-1. There are 15 residues in the CDR3. Germline assignment: CDR1 PRHDT and CDR2 FYEKMQ (reference sequence). CDR3 residues: CASSLGLAGNNEQFF. CDR3 in DNA: TGTGCCAGCAGCTTAGGACTAGCGGGCAACAATGAGCAGTTCTTC.

A few counts support this clone. The genes are TRBV28 and TRBJ1-5; TRBD1 is a possible D gene (6 bases). From germline, CDR1 is MDHEN and CDR2 SYDVKM. CDR3 length: 16 residues. Deletions cut 7 bases from V and 6 bases from J, with 22 bases between. The CDR3 region is CASTDYRVGAGQPQHF. The CDR3 region has the DNA TGTGCCAGCACCGATTACAGGGTTGGAGCTGGTCAGCCCCAGCATTTT.

V gene TRBV6-6 combines with J gene TRBJ1-2; D is unresolved. Between the trimmed V and J ends, which lost 5 bases and 4 bases, there was a span of 11 bases. The germline V gene encodes CDR1 MNHNY and CDR2 SVGAGI (reference sequence). The CDR3 runs to 13 residues. The CDR3 is CASSPGFGYGYTF. In DNA form, the CDR3 reads TGTGCCAGCAGTCCCGGGTTTGGCTATGGCTACACCTTC.